These 31 T cell receptor beta chains came from one sample sequenced in a study of shared clonotypes between healthy human individuals. Naivety among CD8 cells was defined by CD45RO negativity and positive CCR7 selection, thereby excluding terminally differentiated effector memory CD45RA+ cells. Sequenced by immunoSEQ multiplex PCR; TCRdb stores in-frame clones only, minus some. The repertoire has some 2,000,000 clones, 85% to 95% of them found once; the top ten carry around 1.1%. Sequencing input: naive CD8+ T cells sorted from blood. The source of these receptors is a man aged 18 to 29 in good health.

The rearrangement links TRBV27 to TRBJ2-3; TRBD1 matches at 11 bases. The CDR3 loop spans 18 amino acids. Germline V CDR1 and CDR2: MNHEY, SMNVEV (reference sequence). V shed 3 bases, J shed 1 base, and the junction held 9 bases outside the gene matches. The CDR3 coding sequence is TGTGCCAGCAGTTTGCTCCGGACAGGGGGCCTTGGCACAGATACGCAGTATTTT. Its protein is CASSLLRTGGLGTDTQYF.

V gene TRBV6-6 combines with J gene TRBJ2-7; D is ambiguous. CDR1 MNHNY and CDR2 SVGAGI come from the germline V gene (reference sequence). CDR3 length: 15 amino acids. Trimming removed 2 bases at V and 4 bases at J, with 15 bases between. The CDR3 sequence: CASSYLRTVNYEQYF. Here the CDR3 DNA reads TGTGCCAGCAGTTACCTCCGGACGGTCAATTACGAGCAGTACTTC.

With respect to this clone: The sample has other DNA sequences that encode this CDR3 too. DNA of the CDR3: TGCAGCGTGGGGACAGGGCCCTACGAGCAGTACTTC. Protein product: CSVGTGPYEQYF. The chain couples TRBV29-1 to TRBJ2-7; 9 bases are shared with TRBD1. The trim removed 6 bases at V and 2 bases at J, leaving 2 bases unmatched. Germline V gene data show CDR1 as SQVTM and CDR2 as ANQGSEA. This CDR3 comprises 12 residues.

V and J are TRBV7-8 and TRBJ1-2; no clear D. V gave up 0 bases and J gave up 2 bases, with 4 bases separating them. CDR1 SGHVS and CDR2 FQNEAQ come from the germline V gene. The CDR3 consists of 13 residues. CDR3 coding DNA: TGTGCCAGCAGCTTAGCAGTGAACTATGGCTACACCTTC. As protein: CASSLAVNYGYTF.

V gene TRBV11-2 combines with J gene TRBJ2-7, with D possibly being TRBD1 or TRBD2 (6 bases each). This CDR3 has 14 residues. CDR1 is SGHAT, CDR2 FQNNGV, per germline. The V end was cut by 10 bases, the J end by 7 bases, with 23 bases between. Here the CDR3 reads CATLRPGASWEQYF. In nucleotides, the CDR3 is TGTGCCACTCTGCGTCCGGGGGCGTCGTGGGAGCAGTACTTC.

This clone was counted once. The chain uses TRBV2 and TRBJ2-1; TRBD2 matches at 10 bases. The V and J ends lost 2 bases and 8 bases, in that order; junction bases with no gene match: 15. In germline, CDR1 is SNHLY, CDR2 FYNNEI. This CDR3 is 18 amino acids long. CDR3 nucleotides: TGTGCCAGCAGTGAATCCTCCCACAATAGCGGGAGGAAGGATGAGCAGTTCTTC. Protein sequence: CASSESSHNSGRKDEQFF.

The genes are TRBV10-3 and TRBJ2-5; D gene uncertain. The CDR3 totals 14 residues. The germline CDR1 and CDR2 sequences are ENHRY and SYGVKD. V lost 3 bases to trimming and J lost 5 bases, with 13 bases between them. The CDR3 loop reads CAISDDRDRETQYF. The CDR3 nucleotides read TGTGCCATCAGTGACGACCGAGATAGGGAGACCCAGTACTTC.

The chain couples TRBV6-5 to TRBJ2-1, with 7 nucleotides matching TRBD2. This CDR3 region has 15 residues. CDR1 MNHEY and CDR2 SVGAGI come from the germline V gene. V was clipped by 2 bases and J by 2 bases; unmatched bases: 3. CDR3 DNA: TGTGCCAGCAGTTACGGTCTAGCGGCCTACAATGAGCAGTTCTTC. Protein: CASSYGLAAYNEQFF.

The V and J genes are TRBV6-1 and TRBJ2-5, with 7 bases aligning to TRBD1. This CDR3 has 13 amino acids. Germline V gene data show CDR1 as MNHNS and CDR2 as SASEGT. The V gene end was trimmed by 3 bases and the J gene end by 5 bases; junction bases not matched to a gene: 3. This chain's CDR3 is CASSDTGEETQYF. For the CDR3, the DNA is TGTGCCAGCAGTGACACAGGGGAGGAGACCCAGTACTTC.

The chain joins TRBV4-1 to TRBJ1-1; no firm D call. This CDR3 comprises 16 residues. V was trimmed by 1 base and J by 1 base, leaving 13 bases between them. The germline V gene has CDR1 MGHRA and CDR2 YSYEKL. As DNA, the CDR3 is TGCGCCAGCAGCCAAGTGGTCACGTTAACGAACACTGAAGCTTTCTTT. As protein: CASSQVVTLTNTEAFF.

This chain uses TRBV19 with TRBJ2-7, with 7 bases fitting TRBD2. This CDR3 has 15 residues. Germline CDR1 reads LNHDA; CDR2 reads SQIVND (reference sequence). Germline trimming cut 9 bases from V and 5 bases from J; bases unmatched to any gene: 16. This chain's CDR3 is CASSRWAGVSNEQYF. The CDR3 DNA reads TGTGCCAGCAGCCGTTGGGCGGGAGTAAGTAACGAGCAGTACTTC.

This clone was recorded only once. This chain uses TRBV7-6 with TRBJ2-7, with 9 bases fitting TRBD1. The CDR3 spans 16 residues. The germline gives CDR1 SGHVS, CDR2 FNYEAQ. The ends lost 5 bases at V and 5 bases at J; junction bases unmatched: 13. This CDR3 is CASSTGPGTGSDEQYF. CDR3 nucleotide sequence: TGTGCCAGCAGCACAGGGCCGGGGACAGGGTCCGACGAGCAGTACTTC. Variable domain in full (rest from reference TRBV7-6 and TRBJ2-7): GAGVSQSPRYKVTKRGQDVALRCDPISGHVSLYWYRQALGQGPEFLTYFNYEAQQDKSGLPNDRFSAERPEGSISTLTIQRTEQRDSAMYRCASSTGPGTGSDEQYFGPGTRLTVT.

The V and J genes are TRBV6-4 and TRBJ2-3; D is tentatively TRBD1 or TRBD2 (5 bases each). Trimming cost V 6 bases and J 11 bases, with 12 bases left between them. The CDR3 has 11 amino acids. CDR1 is MRHNA, CDR2 SNTAGT, per germline. CDR3 protein: CASRGTGGQYF. The CDR3 DNA reads TGTGCCAGCAGAGGGACCGGAGGGCAGTATTTT.

The CDR3 region has the DNA TGCGCCAGCAGCTTGGTTGCGACAGGGGGCGGTTATTCACCCCTCCACTTT. Translated: CASSLVATGGGYSPLHF. J is TRBJ1-6 and V is TRBV5-1; 10 bases are shared with TRBD1. The J segment lost 8 bases and the V segment lost 0 bases, leaving 8 bases of the junction unmatched. CDR1 SGHRS and CDR2 YFSETQ come from the germline V gene. This CDR3 region has 17 residues.

V gene TRBV28 combines with J gene TRBJ2-7; D gene uncertain. CDR3 length equals 16 residues. Per germline, CDR1 MDHEN and CDR2 SYDVKM. The V end was cut by 5 bases, the J end by 2 bases, with 19 bases between. For the CDR3, the DNA is TGTGCCAGCAGTCCCCCCATCACAGAGACCCCCTACGAGCAGTACTTC. This sequence encodes CASSPPITETPYEQYF.

J is TRBJ1-1 and V is TRBV29-1, with 7 bases identical to TRBD1. V was clipped by 4 bases and J by 2 bases; unmatched bases: 7. Germline lookup yields CDR1 SQVTM and CDR2 ANQGSEA. This CDR3 is built from 14 residues. CDR3 in DNA: TGCAGCGTTGTTGGGGGACAGCTAAACACTGAAGCTTTCTTT. It encodes CSVVGGQLNTEAFF.

The J gene is TRBJ2-7, the V gene TRBV15, with D possibly being TRBD2 (7 bases). With 0 bases removed from V and 5 bases from J, the gap between germline ends came to 23 bases. The CDR3 loop spans 18 amino acids. The germline V gene has CDR1 LNHNV and CDR2 YYDKDF (reference sequence). The CDR3 region is CATSRDRGISGRGHEQYF. For the CDR3, the DNA is TGTGCCACCAGCAGAGACAGGGGTATTAGCGGGCGGGGTCACGAGCAGTACTTC.

DNA for the CDR3: TGTGCCAGCAGTGTCAACCTATCCTACGAGCAGTACTTC. Its translation is CASSVNLSYEQYF. This chain uses TRBV6-1 with TRBJ2-7, with D hard to call. V was clipped by 4 bases and J by 1 base, with 8 bases between them. The germline V gene has CDR1 MNHNS and CDR2 SASEGT. The CDR3 totals 13 residues.

The chain uses TRBV11-1 and TRBJ2-7; a weak D match, TRBD2 (6 bases). With 1 base removed from V and 7 bases from J, the gap between germline ends came to 11 bases. The CDR3 consists of 13 residues. Per the germline V gene, CDR1 is SGHAT and CDR2 is FQDESV (reference sequence). Here the CDR3 reads CASSLGGTGEQYF. CDR3 in DNA: TGTGCCAGCAGCTTAGGAGGGACTGGTGAGCAGTACTTC.

This chain joins TRBV7-9 and TRBJ2-5; 8 nucleotides match TRBD1. CDR3 length: 14 residues. CDR1 and CDR2 from the germline V gene are SEHNR and FQNEAQ (reference sequence). J lost 5 bases, V lost 5 bases, and 7 bases had no gene match. CDR3 in amino acids: CASSTTTGEETQYF. As DNA, the CDR3 is TGTGCCAGCAGCACAACGACAGGGGAGGAGACCCAGTACTTC.

The V and J genes are TRBV7-8 and TRBJ2-7; D gene ambiguous. Germline CDR1 reads SGHVS; CDR2 reads FQNEAQ. V was shortened by 5 bases and J by 2 bases, with 10 bases between the two germline ends. This CDR3 contains 13 residues. CDR3 in DNA: TGTGCCAGCAGCAACGGGCCAACCTACGAGCAGTACTTC. Translated, it gives CASSNGPTYEQYF.

The chain links TRBV4-1 to TRBJ2-2, with D unresolved. V was pared by 3 bases and J by 5 bases, with 10 bases between. There are 14 residues in the CDR3. Germline assignment: CDR1 MGHRA and CDR2 YSYEKL. CDR3 in DNA: TGCGCCAGCAGCCATGATGCTAGAACCGGGGAGCTGTTTTTT. This sequence encodes CASSHDARTGELFF.

This sequence joins TRBV28 and TRBJ2-7; D might be TRBD2 (5 bases). Germline-derived CDR1 and CDR2 are MDHEN and SYDVKM. Between the trimmed V and J ends, which lost 8 bases and 0 bases, there was a span of 11 bases. CDR3 length: 13 amino acids. CDR3 nucleotide sequence: TGTGCCAGCGCATTCGGGATCTCCTACGAGCAGTACTTC. Its protein product is CASAFGISYEQYF.

The J gene is TRBJ2-2, the V gene TRBV11-3; D remains ambiguous. CDR3 length: 18 amino acids. V lost 5 bases, J lost 4 bases, and 23 bases lay in between. Germline CDR1 SGHNT, CDR2 YENEEA. The CDR3 region has the DNA TGTGCCAGCAGCCCCGAACAGCCCGGGTTGAGTAGCACCGGGGAGCTGTTTTTT. This sequence encodes CASSPEQPGLSSTGELFF.

In its sample, this clone was seen once. The V and J genes are TRBV10-1 and TRBJ1-4; the D gene is possibly TRBD1 (5 bases). The length of the CDR3 is 17 residues. Germline V gene data show CDR1 as WNHNN and CDR2 as SYGVQD (reference sequence). The V gene lost 6 bases and the J gene lost 0 bases, with 17 bases spanning the gap. CDR3 nucleotides: TGCGCCAGCAGGTGGTCAACAGGCCGACCAACTAATGAAAAACTGTTTTTT. Encoded protein: CASRWSTGRPTNEKLFF.

This chain uses TRBV4-1 with TRBJ1-5; tentatively, D is TRBD1 (6 bases). V lost 3 bases to trimming and J lost 3 bases, with 12 bases between them. Germline lookup yields CDR1 MGHRA and CDR2 YSYEKL. This CDR3 comprises 15 residues. CDR3 sequence: CASSQKQGYNQPQHF. The CDR3 DNA is TGCGCCAGCAGCCAGAAACAGGGATACAATCAGCCCCAGCATTTT.

This sequence joins TRBV4-1 and TRBJ2-7; 8 nucleotides line up with TRBD1. The CDR3 has 16 residues. The V segment lost 2 bases and the J segment 4 bases; nucleotides outside the gene matches: 10. Germline V CDR1 and CDR2: MGHRA, YSYEKL. CDR3 DNA: TGCGCCAGCAGCCAATTACGAGGACAGGGCGGGTACGAGCAGTACTTC. It encodes CASSQLRGQGGYEQYF.

This chain links TRBV5-4 with TRBJ2-5; tentative D call: TRBD2 (6 bases). The CDR3 length is 13 residues. The V end was cut by 5 bases, the J end by 5 bases, with 13 bases between. Germline V gives CDR1 SGHNT, CDR2 YYREEE (reference sequence). The CDR3 DNA sequence: TGTGCCAGCAGAATTTATCGGGGGGAGACCCAGTACTTC. It is translated as CASRIYRGETQYF. Using reference TRBV5-4 and TRBJ2-5 for the parts outside the CDR3, the full variable domain is ETGVTQSPTHLIKTRGQQVTLRCSSQSGHNTVSWYQQALGQGPQFIFQYYREEENGRGNFPPRFSGLQFPNYSSELNVNALELDDSALYLCASRIYRGETQYFGPGTRLLVL.

The CDR3 nucleotides are TGTGCCAGCAGCTGGGCGACGGGAAATGAGCAGTTCTTC. This encodes CASSWATGNEQFF. The genes are TRBV5-6 and TRBJ2-1, with D maybe TRBD2 (5 bases). V shed 3 bases and J shed 7 bases, with 11 bases lying between them. Germline V CDR1 and CDR2: SGHDT, YYEEEE. The CDR3 has 13 amino acids.

V gene TRBV4-1 combines with J gene TRBJ1-6; D not resolved. Trimming left V 0 bases short and J 12 bases short, with 15 bases between. CDR3 length: 15 amino acids. The germline V gene encodes CDR1 MGHRA and CDR2 YSYEKL. CDR3 sequence: CASSQDWFGQEPLHF. The CDR3 region has the DNA TGCGCCAGCAGCCAAGATTGGTTCGGGCAAGAACCCCTCCACTTT.

Concerning this clone: The sample contains more than one DNA sequence encoding this CDR3. The chain uses TRBV9 and TRBJ2-1, with D tentatively TRBD2 (6 bases). The V gene lost 2 bases and the J gene lost 1 base, with 10 bases spanning the gap. The CDR3 sequence is 15 residues long. Per the germline V gene, CDR1 is SGDLS and CDR2 is YYNGEE. CDR3 sequence reads: CASSVEGLSYNEQFF. In DNA, the CDR3 is TGTGCCAGCAGCGTGGAGGGATTGTCCTACAATGAGCAGTTCTTC. The complete variable domain, with remaining parts taken from reference TRBV9 and TRBJ2-1, reads DSGVTQTPKHLITATGQRVTLRCSPRSGDLSVYWYQQSLDQGLQFLIQYYNGEERAKGNILERFSAQQFPDLHSELNLSSLELGDSALYFCASSVEGLSYNEQFFGPGTRLTVL.